This TCR beta chain was obtained from a study of cytomegalovirus exposure and HLA in healthy donors. Study-wide context: Prior work identified 100 million to 130 million unique TCR beta sequences in approximately 180 million T cells. Whole-study findings and limits: Later analysis associated a missense DCLRE1C variant with TCR beta V- and J-gene trimming. Among the CMV-associated chains, a few were confirmed in vitro as specific for CMV antigens. A later analysis by the authors found several of the most significant clusters apparently linked to common viral pathogens.

The PCR employed 60 Vbeta primers together with 13 Jbeta primers. Produced via immunoSEQ multiplex PCR; TCRdb's table is partial and in-frame only. The sample lists more than 90,000 clones, roughly 73% seen once, with around 0.79% in the top ten. Comment on this clone: Its specificity is unknown.

The source is a woman in her twenties or thirties in good health and CMV-seronegative. Material: PBMCs.

CDR3 sequence (DNA): TGTGCCAGCAGTTCCTACAGCAATGAGCAGTTCTTC. This sequence encodes CASSSYSNEQFF. This rearrangement joins TRBV27 to TRBJ2-1; D is unresolved. The length of the CDR3 is 12 residues. From germline, CDR1 is MNHEY and CDR2 SMNVEV (reference sequence). The germline V and J ends were trimmed by 4 bases and 6 bases, with 7 bases remaining between them.